The 2 T cell receptor beta chains below come from one sample, sequenced in a study of shared clonotypes between healthy human individuals. Profiling relied on immunoSEQ multiplex PCR, and the TCRdb table lists in-frame clones only, not all of them. This table has about 1 million clones, around 76% appearing once. Sequencing was performed on memory CD4+ T cells sorted from blood. Described subset: CD45RA-negative fraction. All receptors come from a man aged 18 to 30 in good health.

The chain couples TRBV19 to TRBJ1-4, with TRBD1 matching 7 bases. The CDR3 loop spans 15 amino acids. Germline V gene lookup returns CDR1 LNHDA and CDR2 SQIVND (reference sequence). The ends lost 5 bases at V and 3 bases at J; junction bases unmatched: 6. The CDR3 DNA is TGTGCCAGTAGTTCCACAACAGGGGCTAATGAAAAACTGTTTTTT. Protein sequence: CASSSTTGANEKLFF.

V gene TRBV29-1 combines with J gene TRBJ2-6; possibly TRBD2 for D (5 bases). The CDR3 consists of 14 residues. V was pared by 4 bases and J by 0 bases, with 7 bases between. Germline V CDR1 and CDR2: SQVTM, ANQGSEA. The CDR3 bases are TGCAGCGTTGTAGAGGGCTCTGGGGCCAACGTCCTGACTTTC. Amino acid sequence: CSVVEGSGANVLTF.